This T cell receptor (beta chain) appears in the sequencing data of a study of beta chain features in type 1 diabetes. Overall study results and limits: Whether TCRB rearrangement is influenced by HLA type went unresolved here. Shorter templates may be favored by PCR, equally so in patients and controls.

Stem cell-like memory, regulatory, central memory and naive CD4+ cells were sorted via CD45RO/CCR7/CD25/CD127/CD95/CD27. Trimming removed 4 bases from V and 6 bases from J; junction bases left unmatched: 9. The CDR3 extends over 15 amino acids. The germline gives CDR1 SGHTA, CDR2 FQGNSA. Isolated RNA was reverse transcribed in full, so expressed TCRB transcripts were sequenced. TCRdb keeps only in-frame clones here, not all; method: immunoSEQ multiplex PCR. The table has around 280,000 clones, around 7.3% seen once. Concerning this clone: Its specificity is unknown.

Sequencing was done on a sample of central memory CD4+ T cells from blood. The chain has TRBV7-2 and TRBJ2-1; the match to TRBD1 covers 7 bases. The receptor was derived from a woman between 18 and 30 years old in good health. The CDR3 nucleotides read TGTGCCAGCAGCTCCGGGACAGCGAAGTTCAATGAGCAGTTCTTC. Encoded protein: CASSSGTAKFNEQFF.